These 6 T cell receptor beta chains were sequenced from one sample in a study of identical twins. In TCRdb, the 5' RACE reads were re-called with MiXCR into one record per CDR3 protein. This table has 690,000 or so distinct CDR3 sequences, 8.5% to 9.5% appearing once. The same sample was also used in a study of yellow fever vaccine responses in identical twins.

The material sequenced was PBMCs. The receptors originated from a woman under 30 in good health.

The chain joins TRBV15 to TRBJ2-7, with 7 positions matching TRBD2. Germline V gives CDR1 LNHNV, CDR2 YYDKDF (reference sequence). V lost 3 bases, J lost 7 bases, and 12 bases stayed unmatched. The CDR3 spans 15 residues. The CDR3 DNA reads TGTGCCACCAGCAGGGACCGGACACGGGGGGAGGAGCAGTACTTC. Amino acids: CATSRDRTRGEEQYF. The full variable domain, in which reference TRBV15 and TRBJ2-7 provide the parts outside the CDR3, is DAMVIQNPRYQVTQFGKPVTLSCSQTLNHNVMYWYQQKSSQAPKLLFHYYDKDFNNEADTPDNFQSRRPNTSFCFLDIRSPGLGDTAMYLCATSRDRTRGEEQYFGPGTRLTVT.

This clonotype was detected ten times or more. The chain links TRBV24-1 to TRBJ2-1, with 10 bases aligning to TRBD2. The CDR3 is 14 amino acids. Germline V gene sequence: CDR1 KGHDR, CDR2 SFDVKD. V shed 1 base, J shed 7 bases, and the junction held 0 bases outside the gene matches. The chain's CDR3 is CATSDLAGGNEQFF. CDR3 in DNA: TGTGCCACCAGTGATTTAGCGGGGGGGAATGAGCAGTTCTTC.

This clonotype turned up a few times. V usage is TRBV7-9 and J usage is TRBJ2-2; a weak D match, TRBD2 (6 bases). The CDR3 is made up of 15 amino acids. V lost 3 bases to trimming and J lost 2 bases, with 10 bases between them. Germline assignment: CDR1 SEHNR and CDR2 FQNEAQ (reference sequence). Here the CDR3 DNA reads TGTGCCAGCAGCTTGGCGGGAATTAACACCGGGGAGCTGTTTTTT. Translated: CASSLAGINTGELFF. Combining the CDR3 with reference TRBV7-9 and TRBJ2-2 gives the whole variable domain DTGVSQNPRHKITKRGQNVTFRCDPISEHNRLYWYRQTLGQGPEFLTYFQNEAQLEKSRLLSDRFSAERPKGSFSTLEIQRTEQGDSAMYLCASSLAGINTGELFFGEGSRLTVL.

This clonotype was detected a few times. The chain combines TRBV7-3 with TRBJ2-2, with a weak D call TRBD2 (5 bases). The CDR3 is 13 residues long. Per the germline V gene, CDR1 is SGHTA and CDR2 is FQGTGA. Trimming stripped 2 bases from V and 7 bases from J, with 8 bases between. The CDR3 DNA is TGTGCCAGCAGCTTAGACGGAGGCGGGGAGCTGTTTTTT. It codes for CASSLDGGGELFF.

V is TRBV7-2 and J is TRBJ2-2; tentative D call: TRBD1 (5 bases). Germline V gene data show CDR1 as SGHTA and CDR2 as FQGNSA. The CDR3 extends over 16 amino acids. V lost 5 bases and J 7 bases, leaving 20 bases between the germline ends. In nucleotides, the CDR3 is TGTGCCAGCAGCCGCGACAAGGGGAAAAGGGGCGGGGAGCTGTTTTTT. Encoded protein: CASSRDKGKRGGELFF. The full variable domain, in which reference TRBV7-2 and TRBJ2-2 provide the parts outside the CDR3, is GAGVSQSPSNKVTEKGKDVELRCDPISGHTALYWYRQSLGQGLEFLIYFQGNSAPDKSGLPSDRFSAERTGGSVSTLTIQRTQQEDSAVYLCASSRDKGKRGGELFFGEGSRLTVL.

V and J are TRBV10-3 and TRBJ2-7; the D is unclear. Deletions cut 2 bases from V and 1 base from J, with 6 bases between. This CDR3 is 13 amino acids long. CDR1 is ENHRY, CDR2 SYGVKD, per germline. The CDR3 nucleotides are TGTGCCATCAGTGAGGCTGATTCCTACGAGCAGTACTTC. This codes for CAISEADSYEQYF.